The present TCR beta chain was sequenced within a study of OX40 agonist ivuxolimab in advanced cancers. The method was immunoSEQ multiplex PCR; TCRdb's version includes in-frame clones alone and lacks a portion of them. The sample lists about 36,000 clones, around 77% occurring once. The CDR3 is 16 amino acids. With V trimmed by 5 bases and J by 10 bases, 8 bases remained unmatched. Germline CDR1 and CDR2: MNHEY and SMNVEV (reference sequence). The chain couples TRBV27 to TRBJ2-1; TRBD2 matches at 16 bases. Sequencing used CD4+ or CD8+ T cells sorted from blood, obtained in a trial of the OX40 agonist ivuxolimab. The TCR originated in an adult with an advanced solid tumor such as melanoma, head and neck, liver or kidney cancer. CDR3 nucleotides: TGTGCCAGCAGTAAACCGGGACTAGCGGGAGGGCGGGAGCAGTTCTTC. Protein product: CASSKPGLAGGREQFF.